The following is a T cell receptor (beta chain) sequence with its context. Its antigen is as yet unknown. The sample is drawn from a study of identical twins. TCRdb redid the calling of the 5' RACE reads with MiXCR, one entry per CDR3 protein. Counted here are 1.5 million to 2 million distinct CDR3 sequences, about 32% occurring once; the ten biggest clones make up about 0.3%. The CDR3 contains 15 residues. V was pared by 3 bases and J by 4 bases, with 4 bases of the junction left unmatched. CDR1 and CDR2 from the germline V gene are SNHLY and FYNNEI. Whole-study results and caveats: Findings came from cross-sectional statistics, without long-term follow-up of donors.

The chain joins TRBV2 to TRBJ2-1; 9 bases fit TRBD2. Sequencing was performed on cord blood. This clonotype was obtained from a newborn girl in good health. CDR3 residues: CASSEGREGYNEQFF. CDR3 in DNA: TGTGCCAGCAGTGAGGGGCGGGAGGGATACAATGAGCAGTTCTTC.